Following are 18 T cell receptor beta chains from one sample sequenced in a study of technical replicates of blood from a few donors. The repertoire was sequenced with immunoSEQ multiplex PCR; TCRdb's copy has only in-frame clones and lacks some. This table has tens of thousands of clones, around 87% appearing once. Material for sequencing was PBMCs. The receptors here all came from a human donor in good health. Some clones in this sample may be carry-over from other donors' samples.

This clone has a handful of counts. The chain employs TRBV9 and TRBJ2-3; TRBD2 might be the D (6 bases). The CDR3 is 17 amino acids. The V and J ends lost 4 bases and 0 bases respectively, with 18 bases between them. CDR1 and CDR2 from the germline V gene are SGDLS and YYNGEE. Here the CDR3 DNA reads TGTGCCAGCAGCCCTAGTTCTTGGCGGGGCAGCACAGATACGCAGTATTTT. Translated, it gives CASSPSSWRGSTDTQYF.

J is TRBJ2-7 and V is TRBV30; TRBD2 matches at 8 bases. V was pared by 0 bases and J by 3 bases, with 7 bases of the junction left unmatched. Germline lookup yields CDR1 GTSNPN and CDR2 SVGIG (reference sequence). The length of the CDR3 is 15 residues. The CDR3: CAWSVKTSDGYEQYF. The CDR3 DNA follows: TGTGCCTGGAGTGTGAAGACTAGCGACGGCTACGAGCAGTACTTC.

The chain has TRBV4-3 and TRBJ1-2; TRBD1 matches at 8 bases. In germline, CDR1 is LGHNA, CDR2 YSLEER. Trimming took 0 bases from V and 8 from J; bases not matched to a gene: 8. The CDR3 extends over 15 amino acids. The CDR3 sequence: CASSQDRQGAGGYTF. The CDR3 bases are TGCGCCAGCAGCCAAGATCGGCAGGGGGCGGGGGGCTACACCTTC.

The V call is TRBV2, the J call TRBJ2-7, with TRBD2 matching over 8 bases. CDR3 length: 15 residues. Per germline, CDR1 SNHLY and CDR2 FYNNEI. V lost 4 bases to trimming and J lost 0 bases; unmatched junction nucleotides: 5. CDR3 coding DNA: TGTGCCAGCAGTGTTTACGGGGGGGCCTCCTACGAGCAGTACTTC. Protein: CASSVYGGASYEQYF.

The chain uses TRBV7-2 and TRBJ2-2, with D possibly matching TRBD2 (5 bases). V lost 5 bases, J lost 3 bases, and 13 bases lay in between. Germline assignment: CDR1 SGHTA and CDR2 FQGNSA. This CDR3 comprises 15 residues. The CDR3: CASSTRTGYTGELFF. The CDR3, as DNA: TGTGCCAGCAGCACTCGGACTGGTTACACCGGGGAGCTGTTTTTT.

The chain uses TRBV5-4 and TRBJ1-6; tentatively, D is TRBD1 (6 bases). The CDR3 consists of 16 residues. Trimming removed 0 bases at V and 7 bases at J, with 14 bases between. CDR1 is SGHNT and CDR2 is YYREEE in the germline V gene (reference sequence). The CDR3 DNA reads as TGTGCCAGCAGCTTGGGGACCAGGGGCGGGAATTCACCCCTCCACTTT. Translated: CASSLGTRGGNSPLHF.

The CDR3 region has the DNA TGTGCCAGTGAGGTCAACAGGGCCACCGGGGAGCTGTTTTTT. Translated: CASEVNRATGELFF. This sequence joins TRBV19 and TRBJ2-2; D possibly corresponds to TRBD1 (6 bases). This CDR3 region has 14 residues. With 8 bases removed from V and 4 bases from J, the gap between germline ends came to 14 bases. Germline CDR1 and CDR2: LNHDA and SQIVND (reference sequence).

The chain carries TRBV19 and TRBJ1-1; tentatively, D is TRBD1 (6 bases). V was cut by 5 bases and J by 1 base, with 11 bases left in between. The CDR3 contains 14 residues. The germline gives CDR1 LNHDA, CDR2 SQIVND (reference sequence). DNA of the CDR3: TGTGCCAGTAGTCCAAGGACAGAGAACACTGAAGCTTTCTTT. Translating it yields CASSPRTENTEAFF.

The rearrangement uses TRBV25-1 and TRBJ2-1; TRBD2 matches at 9 bases. V was pared by 2 bases and J by 7 bases, with 12 bases of the junction left unmatched. The CDR3 extends over 17 amino acids. Looked up from germline, CDR1 is MGHDK and CDR2 is SYGVNS. CDR3 coding DNA: TGTGCCAGCAGTGAAGGCTCCGTTAGCGGGAGTAAGAATGAGCAGTTCTTC. This gives the protein CASSEGSVSGSKNEQFF.

This clone was seen a single time. This chain links TRBV6-1 with TRBJ2-7; 11 positions agree with TRBD2. This CDR3 has 18 amino acids. Trimming cost V 0 bases and J 3 bases; bases outside gene matches: 10. CDR1 and CDR2 from the germline V gene are MNHNS and SASEGT. The CDR3 DNA sequence: TGTGCCAGCAGTGAAGCGCGGAGGACTAGCGGGCCAATCTACGAGCAGTACTTC. Its translation is CASSEARRTSGPIYEQYF.

The rearrangement joins TRBV25-1 to TRBJ1-4; D gene unclear. V was pared by 6 bases and J by 4 bases, with 12 bases between. Germline values: CDR1 MGHDK, CDR2 SYGVNS. This CDR3 spans 14 amino acids. For the CDR3, the DNA is TGTGCCAGCAGCCGAGACGGACTTAATGAAAAACTGTTTTTT. It translates to CASSRDGLNEKLFF.

As to this clone: The same CDR3 is also encoded by other DNA sequences in this sample. The rearrangement uses TRBV4-3 and TRBJ2-1; D possibly corresponds to TRBD1 (5 bases). Germline lookup yields CDR1 LGHNA and CDR2 YSLEER. CDR3 size: 15 residues. V dropped 0 bases and J dropped 5 bases, with 11 bases sitting between them. The CDR3 DNA reads as TGCGCCAGCAGCCAAGATAGAAGGGGCAACAATGAGCAGTTCTTC. Its translation: CASSQDRRGNNEQFF.

J is TRBJ1-1 and V is TRBV5-6; weak D call: TRBD1 (5 bases). The length of the CDR3 is 15 residues. Trimming took 1 base from V and 0 from J, leaving 10 bases between them. Germline lookup yields CDR1 SGHDT and CDR2 YYEEEE. Here the CDR3 DNA reads TGTGCCAGCAGCTTGTTGGGGCGCCTGAACACTGAAGCTTTCTTT. Its translation: CASSLLGRLNTEAFF.

This clone turned up a few times. The chain has TRBV5-1 and TRBJ1-4; 10 nucleotides line up with TRBD1. The CDR3 covers 15 residues. Germline CDR1 SGHRS, CDR2 YFSETQ. After removal of 0 bases from V and 8 bases from J, the junction contained 4 bases not matched to a gene. CDR3 sequence: CASSLATGGGEKLFF. The DNA of the CDR3 is TGCGCCAGCAGCTTGGCGACAGGGGGCGGGGAAAAACTGTTTTTT.

This clone came up once. The chain has TRBV5-6 and TRBJ2-7, with D possibly being TRBD1 (6 bases). V gave up 4 bases and J gave up 3 bases, with 14 bases separating them. This CDR3 spans 14 amino acids. CDR1 and CDR2 (germline): SGHDT, YYEEEE. DNA for the CDR3: TGTGCCAGCAGCCTGACAGGATTTATCTACGAGCAGTACTTC. Its protein is CASSLTGFIYEQYF.

This sequence joins TRBV27 and TRBJ2-2; D gene unclear. V lost 3 bases and J 6 bases, leaving 11 bases between the germline ends. The germline gives CDR1 MNHEY, CDR2 SMNVEV (reference sequence). CDR3 length: 14 residues. CDR3 sequence reads: CASSFRVQAGELFF. The DNA for the CDR3 is TGTGCCAGCAGTTTCCGGGTTCAAGCCGGGGAGCTGTTTTTT.

The chain joins TRBV15 to TRBJ2-7; a weak D match, TRBD2 (5 bases). V dropped 7 bases and J dropped 3 bases, with 13 bases sitting between them. Germline assignment: CDR1 LNHNV and CDR2 YYDKDF (reference sequence). The CDR3 runs 13 residues. The CDR3 here is CATKGEGSYEQYF. For the CDR3, the DNA is TGTGCCACCAAAGGCGAGGGAAGCTACGAGCAGTACTTC.

This rearrangement joins TRBV6-1 to TRBJ2-5; 7 nucleotides agree with TRBD2. With 4 bases clipped from V and 6 bases from J, the junction kept 8 bases outside the gene matches. There are 14 residues in the CDR3. Germline CDR1 and CDR2: MNHNS and SASEGT. The chain's CDR3 is CASSGGGSSKTQYF. DNA for the CDR3: TGTGCCAGCAGTGGGGGCGGGAGTTCGAAGACCCAGTACTTC.